The present entry profiles one TCR beta chain with its context. Antigen specificity is unknown. CDR1 and CDR2 (germline): LNHDA, SQIVND (reference sequence). The CDR3 totals 13 residues. The V segment lost 4 bases and the J segment 6 bases; nucleotides outside the gene matches: 5. This sample was included in a study of STAT5B mutations in CD4+ large granular lymphocyte leukemia. Overall study findings and caveats: Higher CD4+ than CD8+ T-LGLL clonality might reflect small sample size. No patients shared main leukemic clonotypes, though 20% to 25% appeared at low frequency elsewhere. Compared with healthy controls (2/35), patient top clones favored TRBV06 (8/27).

In the authors' workflow: Productive clonotypes were detectable down to 2.59 x 10-5 frequency. Assay used: immunoSEQ multiplex PCR; TCRdb lists only in-frame clones, some missing. That table is the source of V, J and clone size, and D and trimming were worked out from the DNA. The sample records some 32,000 clones, about 85% being singletons. Source material: CD4+ T cells from blood buffy coats. V is TRBV19 and J is TRBJ2-7; 8 nucleotides agree with TRBD1. The sequence came from a human donor in good health. CDR3 amino acids: CASSRTGRSEQYF. In DNA form, the CDR3 reads TGTGCCAGTAGTAGGACAGGGCGGAGCGAGCAGTACTTC.